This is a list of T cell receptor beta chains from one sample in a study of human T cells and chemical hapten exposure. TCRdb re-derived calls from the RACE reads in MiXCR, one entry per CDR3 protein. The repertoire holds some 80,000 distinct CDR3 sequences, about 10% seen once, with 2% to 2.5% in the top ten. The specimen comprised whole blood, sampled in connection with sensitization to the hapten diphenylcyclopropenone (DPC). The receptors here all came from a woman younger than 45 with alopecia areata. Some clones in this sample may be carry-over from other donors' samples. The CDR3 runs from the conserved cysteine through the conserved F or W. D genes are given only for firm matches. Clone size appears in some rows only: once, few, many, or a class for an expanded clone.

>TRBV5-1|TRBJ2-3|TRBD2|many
CASSLAATSKPDTQYF
TGCGCCAGCAGCTTGGCTGCGACTAGCAAGCCAGATACGCAGTATTTT
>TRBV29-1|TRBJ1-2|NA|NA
CSVGGVGYGYTF
TGCAGCGTTGGCGGGGTCGGCTATGGCTACACCTTC
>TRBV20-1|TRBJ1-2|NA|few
CSAGVTRAGGYTF
TGCAGTGCTGGGGTGACCAGGGCAGGTGGCTACACCTTC
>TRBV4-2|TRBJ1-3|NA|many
CASSQEHLTGNTIYF
TGTGCCAGCAGCCAAGAACACCTTACTGGAAACACCATATATTTT
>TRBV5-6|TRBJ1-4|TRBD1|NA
CASSRGTGEKLFF
TGTGCCAGCAGCCGGGGGACAGGGGAAAAACTGTTTTTT
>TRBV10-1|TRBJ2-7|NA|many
CASSRQSNYEQYF
TGCGCCAGCAGTCGACAGTCCAACTACGAGCAGTACTTC
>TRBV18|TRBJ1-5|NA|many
CASSLLGGDYSNQPQHF
TGTGCCAGCTCTTTACTCGGGGGGGATTATAGCAATCAGCCCCAGCATTTT
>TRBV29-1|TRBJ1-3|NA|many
CSVRDNSGNTIYF
TGCAGCGTCAGGGACAACTCTGGAAACACCATATATTTT
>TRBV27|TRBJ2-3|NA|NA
CASSTLQGERTDTQYF
TGTGCCAGCAGTACGCTACAGGGAGAACGCACAGATACGCAGTATTTT
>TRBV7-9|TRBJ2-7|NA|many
CATRTDYEQYF
TGTGCCACCCGGACAGACTACGAGCAGTACTTC
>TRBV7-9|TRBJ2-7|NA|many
CASRDGSLGYEQYF
TGTGCCAGCAGGGATGGGAGTTTAGGTTACGAGCAGTACTTC
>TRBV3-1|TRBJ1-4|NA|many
CASSQAVGKLFF
TGTGCCAGCAGCCAAGCCGTCGGAAAACTGTTTTTT
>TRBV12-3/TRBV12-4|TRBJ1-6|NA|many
CASTSDGSPLHF
TGTGCCAGCACCTCGGACGGTTCACCCCTCCACTTT
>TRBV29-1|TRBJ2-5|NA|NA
CSGVGQLQETQYF
TGCAGCGGGGTTGGGCAGCTCCAAGAGACCCAGTACTTC
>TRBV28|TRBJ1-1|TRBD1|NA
CASSLDRVATEAFF
TGTGCCAGCAGTTTAGACAGGGTTGCCACTGAAGCTTTCTTT
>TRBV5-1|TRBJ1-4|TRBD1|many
CASSTGTVFNEKLFF
TGCGCCAGCAGCACTGGGACAGTGTTTAATGAAAAACTGTTTTTT
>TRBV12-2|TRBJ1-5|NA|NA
CASRSRGDTEINQPQHF
TGTGCAAGTCGCTCCCGGGGGGACACCGAAATCAATCAGCCCCAGCATTTT
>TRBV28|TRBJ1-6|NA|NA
CASGPTAPRGSPLHF
TGTGCCAGCGGTCCGACCGCACCTCGGGGTTCACCCCTCCACTTT
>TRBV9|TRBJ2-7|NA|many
CASSQGGFTYEQYF
TGTGCCAGCAGCCAGGGAGGTTTTACCTACGAGCAGTACTTC
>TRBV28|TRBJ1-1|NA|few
CASSDRRGGAEAFF
TGTGCCAGCAGCGACCGCAGGGGTGGTGCTGAAGCTTTCTTT
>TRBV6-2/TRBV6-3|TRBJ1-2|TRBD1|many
CASSRAGQGFTYGYTF
TGTGCCAGCAGTCGAGCGGGACAGGGGTTTACCTATGGCTACACCTTC
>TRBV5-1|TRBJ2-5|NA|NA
CASMQAGAYQETQYF
TGCGCCAGCATGCAGGCGGGCGCGTACCAAGAGACCCAGTACTTC
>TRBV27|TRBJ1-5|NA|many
CASSLSGTKDNQPQHF
TGTGCCAGCAGTTTATCGGGGACGAAGGACAATCAGCCCCAGCATTTT
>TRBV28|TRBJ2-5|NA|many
CASSGGVPGLETQYF
TGTGCCAGCAGTGGGGGCGTGCCGGGCCTAGAGACCCAGTACTTC
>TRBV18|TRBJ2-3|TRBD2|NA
CASSPTSASGSDTQYF
TGTGCCAGCTCACCAACTTCCGCTAGCGGGAGCGATACGCAGTATTTT
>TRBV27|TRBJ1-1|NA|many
CASSLDWGTEAFF
TGTGCCAGCAGTTTAGACTGGGGCACTGAAGCTTTCTTT
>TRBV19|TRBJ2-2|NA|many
CASRTKGDIYANTGELFF
TGTGCCAGTAGGACCAAAGGGGACATTTACGCGAACACCGGGGAGCTGTTTTTT
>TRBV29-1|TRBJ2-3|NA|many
CSTRSGTDTQYF
TGCAGCACACGGTCTGGGACAGATACGCAGTATTTT
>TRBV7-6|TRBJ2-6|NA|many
CASSLGPLPSGANVLTF
TGTGCCAGCAGCTTAGGGCCACTGCCCTCTGGGGCCAACGTCCTGACTTTC
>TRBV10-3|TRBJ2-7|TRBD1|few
CAISAPDRGLYEQYF
TGTGCCATCAGTGCCCCGGACAGGGGGCTATACGAGCAGTACTTC
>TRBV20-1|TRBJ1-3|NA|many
CSARRDPGPTIYF
TGCAGTGCTAGAAGGGATCCGGGACCCACCATATATTTT
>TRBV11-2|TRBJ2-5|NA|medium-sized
CASSSGDGVSAGQETQYF
TGTGCCAGCAGCTCGGGCGACGGGGTTTCCGCGGGGCAAGAGACCCAGTACTTC
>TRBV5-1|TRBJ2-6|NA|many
CASSSSSGANVLTF
TGCGCCAGCAGCTCCAGCTCTGGGGCCAACGTCCTGACTTTC
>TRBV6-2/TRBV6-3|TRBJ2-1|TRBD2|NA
CASSLPGLAGAGRNEQFF
TGTGCCAGCAGCCTCCCTGGACTAGCGGGGGCGGGTCGAAATGAGCAGTTCTTC